Included here is one T cell receptor (beta chain) sequence, with context. No antigen is known for it. The sample comes from a study of cytomegalovirus exposure and HLA in healthy donors. Whole-study results and caveats: When presence/absence was analysed, sequencing depth was taken to be roughly uniform across donors. There were reportedly fewer N-insertions in an Asian-associated ancestry cluster than the roughly 700-donor mean, in a later analysis.

PCR involved 60 Vbeta and 13 Jbeta primers. Repertoires were generated with immunoSEQ multiplex PCR, while TCRdb's copy carries only in-frame clones and drops some. The sample totals around 110,000 clones. V lost 8 bases and J lost 5, with 13 bases in between. Germline V lookup: CDR1 MNHEY, CDR2 SMNVEV (reference sequence). There are 12 residues in the CDR3. Sequenced: PBMCs. The chain has TRBV27 and TRBJ2-7; D gene uncertain. This receptor was obtained from a man aged 40-55 years in good health and CMV-seropositive. Here the CDR3 reads CASANLADEQYF. CDR3 DNA sequence: TGTGCCAGCGCAAACCTGGCTGACGAGCAGTACTTC.